Listed here are 8 T cell receptor beta chains from one sample, sequenced in a study of regulatory T cells in long-lasting Graves disease. Indicated time point: newly diagnosed GD, antithyroid drugs for less than 3 months. PBMCs provided the RNA from which the TCR library was made. TCR beta libraries were built with iRepertoire HTBI primers and Arm-PCR of CDR3 regions. Each CDR3 protein is one row after TCRdb ran MiXCR on the multiplex PCR reads. The sample contains about 420,000 distinct CDR3 sequences, around 17% of which appear only once. These same records also appear under a second study, on T cells in Graves' hyperthyroidism and ophthalmopathy.

Sequencing used peripheral blood mononuclear cells (PBMCs), obtained at new diagnosis, from a patient treated with antithyroid drugs. These receptors all stem from a woman aged 18-29 years with Graves disease.

This clonotype was seen at least ten times. The chain's CDR3 is CASSPGTSRGEQFF. Written as DNA, the CDR3 is TGTGCCAGCAGCCCCGGGACTAGTAGGGGTGAGCAGTTCTTC. V usage is TRBV7-3 and J usage is TRBJ2-1; 8 nucleotides match TRBD2. V shed 5 bases, J shed 9 bases, and the junction held 9 bases outside the gene matches. The CDR3 runs 14 residues. Germline V gene data show CDR1 as SGHTA and CDR2 as FQGTGA.

This clonotype was seen a few times. The chain employs TRBV20-1 and TRBJ1-5, with D uncertain. There are 13 residues in the CDR3. With 6 bases removed from V and 6 bases from J, the gap between germline ends came to 15 bases. Germline V gives CDR1 DFQATT, CDR2 SNEGSKA (reference sequence). CDR3 in amino acids: CSAAGPMSQPQHF. CDR3 coding DNA: TGCAGTGCGGCAGGTCCGATGAGTCAGCCCCAGCATTTT.

This clonotype came up once. The genes are TRBV5-1 and TRBJ1-1; 7 positions match TRBD1. Per the germline V gene, CDR1 is SGHRS and CDR2 is YFSETQ. The J segment lost 10 bases and the V segment lost 4 bases, leaving 19 bases of the junction unmatched. This CDR3 comprises 16 residues. The CDR3 is CASSLTGTAKESGAFF. The CDR3 DNA reads as TGCGCCAGCAGCCTCACCGGGACAGCCAAGGAAAGCGGAGCTTTCTTT.

This sequence joins TRBV12-3 or TRBV12-4 and TRBJ1-2, with D tentatively TRBD1 (5 bases). The CDR3 contains 13 residues. V shed 6 bases and J shed 8 bases, with 16 bases lying between them. The CDR3 is CASSSWQGGGYTF. In DNA, the CDR3 is TGTGCCAGCAGCTCCTGGCAGGGTGGCGGCTACACCTTC.

The rearrangement joins TRBV6-1 to TRBJ1-5; D unclear. This CDR3 has 15 amino acids. V shed 7 bases and J shed 1 base, with 14 bases lying between them. Germline V lookup: CDR1 MNHNS, CDR2 SASEGT. CDR3 region: CASTLGEGSNQPQHF. In DNA form, the CDR3 reads TGTGCCAGCACTCTCGGGGAGGGCAGCAATCAGCCCCAGCATTTT.

This chain connects TRBV29-1 to TRBJ2-1; TRBD2 matches at 10 bases. In germline, CDR1 is SQVTM, CDR2 ANQGSEA. The CDR3 sequence is 15 residues long. V shed 2 bases and J 4 bases; nucleotides not matched to a gene: 5. The chain's CDR3 is CSVENGTSVYNEQFF. In DNA form, the CDR3 reads TGCAGCGTTGAAAACGGGACTAGCGTGTACAATGAGCAGTTCTTC.

This clonotype was counted at least ten times. The genes are TRBV2 and TRBJ2-3; 8 bases align to TRBD1. With V trimmed by 5 bases and J by 7 bases, 5 bases remained unmatched. Germline values: CDR1 SNHLY, CDR2 FYNNEI. This CDR3 is 13 amino acids long. The CDR3 sequence is CASSQGATYTQYF. CDR3 coding DNA: TGTGCCAGCAGTCAGGGGGCTACGTATACGCAGTATTTT. The full variable domain, completed using reference TRBV2 and TRBJ2-3, is EPEVTQTPSHQVTQMGQEVILRCVPISNHLYFYWYRQILGQKVEFLVSFYNNEISEKSEIFDDQFSVERPDGSNFTLKIRSTKLEDSAMYFCASSQGATYTQYFGPGTRLTVL.

This clonotype has a count of ten or more. The rearrangement links TRBV6-5 to TRBJ2-3; D is perhaps TRBD2 (6 bases). This CDR3 has 13 amino acids. Germline-derived CDR1 and CDR2 are MNHEY and SVGAGI. V lost 4 bases and J lost 5, with 10 bases in between. For the CDR3, the DNA is TGTGCCAGCAGTTTTCCGGGAGAAGATACGCAGTATTTT. This codes for CASSFPGEDTQYF.